The sequence of this T cell receptor (beta chain) was determined in a study of blood T cell repertoires in COVID-19. The data were produced by immunoSEQ multiplex PCR, yet TCRdb's version contains in-frame clones alone and is incomplete. The sample carries 200,000 to 250,000 clones, approximately 90% recorded once. V shed 1 base and J shed 2 bases, with 12 bases lying between them. Germline CDR1 and CDR2: LGHNT and FRNRAP. This CDR3 comprises 16 residues. This chain links TRBV12-5 with TRBJ2-1; D might be TRBD2 (6 bases). Sequenced input: peripheral blood. The receptor comes from a man aged 25 to 40 who had recovered from COVID-19. This CDR3 reads CASGLGGTGTYNEQFF. The CDR3 coding sequence is TGTGCTAGTGGTTTGGGGGGGACTGGGACCTACAATGAGCAGTTCTTC. Using reference TRBV12-5 and TRBJ2-1 for the parts outside the CDR3, the full variable domain is DARVTQTPRHKVTEMGQEVTMRCQPILGHNTVFWYRQTMMQGLELLAYFRNRAPLDDSGMPKDRFSAEMPDATLATLKIQPSEPRDSAVYFCASGLGGTGTYNEQFFGPGTRLTVL.